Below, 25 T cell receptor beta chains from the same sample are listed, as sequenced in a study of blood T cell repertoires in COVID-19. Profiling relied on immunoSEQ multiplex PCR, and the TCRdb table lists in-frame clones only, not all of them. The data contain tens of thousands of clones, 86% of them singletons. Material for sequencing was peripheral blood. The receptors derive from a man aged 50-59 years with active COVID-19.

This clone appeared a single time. The CDR3 protein is CASSERGHNSPLHF. CDR3 sequence (DNA): TGTGCCAGCAGTGAAAGGGGGCACAATTCACCCCTCCACTTT. The chain employs TRBV6-1 and TRBJ1-6, with 7 bases aligning to TRBD1. After removal of 2 bases from V and 7 bases from J, the junction contained 2 bases not matched to a gene. This CDR3 has 14 amino acids. Germline V gene sequence: CDR1 MNHNS, CDR2 SASEGT.

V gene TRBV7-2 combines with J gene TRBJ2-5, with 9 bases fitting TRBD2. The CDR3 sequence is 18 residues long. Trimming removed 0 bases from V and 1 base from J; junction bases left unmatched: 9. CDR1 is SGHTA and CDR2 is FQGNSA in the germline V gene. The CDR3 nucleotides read TGTGCCAGCAGCTTAGCCCCCGGCGGGGGGGTCGTCCAAGAGACCCAGTACTTC. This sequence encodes CASSLAPGGGVVQETQYF.

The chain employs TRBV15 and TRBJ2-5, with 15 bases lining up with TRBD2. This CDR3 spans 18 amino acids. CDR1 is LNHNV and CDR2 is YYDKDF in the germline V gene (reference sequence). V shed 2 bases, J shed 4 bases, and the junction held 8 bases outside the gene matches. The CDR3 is CATSRSGLAGGIGETQYF. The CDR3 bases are TGTGCCACCAGCAGATCGGGACTAGCGGGGGGTATAGGAGAGACCCAGTACTTC.

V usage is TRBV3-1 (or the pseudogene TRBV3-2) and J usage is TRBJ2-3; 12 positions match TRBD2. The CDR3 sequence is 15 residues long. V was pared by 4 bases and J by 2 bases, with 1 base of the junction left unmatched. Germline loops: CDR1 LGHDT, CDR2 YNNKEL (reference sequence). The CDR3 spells CASSPSGRATDTQYF. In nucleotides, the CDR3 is TGTGCCAGCAGCCCTAGCGGGAGGGCCACAGATACGCAGTATTTT.

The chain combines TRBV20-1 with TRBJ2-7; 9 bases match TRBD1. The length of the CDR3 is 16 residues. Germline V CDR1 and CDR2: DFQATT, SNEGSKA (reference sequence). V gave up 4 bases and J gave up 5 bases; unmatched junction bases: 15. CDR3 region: CSANEAIGQGLDEQYF. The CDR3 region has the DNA TGCAGTGCTAATGAGGCTATCGGACAGGGGCTTGACGAGCAGTACTTC.

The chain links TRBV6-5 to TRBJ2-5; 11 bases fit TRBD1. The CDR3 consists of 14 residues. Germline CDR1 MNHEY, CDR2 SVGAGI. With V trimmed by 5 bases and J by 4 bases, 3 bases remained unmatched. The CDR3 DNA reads TGTGCCAGCAGTCGGACAGGGGGCTCAGAGACCCAGTACTTC. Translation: CASSRTGGSETQYF.

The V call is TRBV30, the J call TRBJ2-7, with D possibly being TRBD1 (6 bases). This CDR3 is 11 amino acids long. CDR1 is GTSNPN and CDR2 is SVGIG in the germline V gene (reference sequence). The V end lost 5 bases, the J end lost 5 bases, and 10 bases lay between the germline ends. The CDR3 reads CAWDEGDEQYF. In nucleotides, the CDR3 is TGTGCCTGGGATGAGGGGGACGAGCAGTACTTC.

As DNA, the CDR3 is TGCAGCGTTGACGGCGGGGGACGGGGGCTCCAAGAGACCCAGTACTTC. Translated: CSVDGGGRGLQETQYF. This rearrangement joins TRBV29-1 to TRBJ2-5, with D possibly being TRBD2 (7 bases). The CDR3 contains 16 residues. V lost 3 bases, J lost 1 base, and 18 bases lay in between. Germline CDR1 and CDR2: SQVTM and ANQGSEA.

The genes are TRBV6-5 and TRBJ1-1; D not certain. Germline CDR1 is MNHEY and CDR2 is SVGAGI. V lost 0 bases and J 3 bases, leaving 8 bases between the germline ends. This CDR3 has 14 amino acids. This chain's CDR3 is CASSYSPADTEAFF. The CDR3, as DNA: TGTGCCAGCAGTTACTCTCCGGCGGACACTGAAGCTTTCTTT.

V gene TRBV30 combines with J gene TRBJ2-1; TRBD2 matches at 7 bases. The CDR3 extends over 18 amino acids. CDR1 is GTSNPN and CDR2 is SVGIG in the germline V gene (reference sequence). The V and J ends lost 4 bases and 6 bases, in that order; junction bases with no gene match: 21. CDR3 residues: CAWTVRRGTWSGSNEQFF. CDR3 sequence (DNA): TGTGCCTGGACCGTAAGGCGGGGGACTTGGTCGGGTTCCAATGAGCAGTTCTTC.

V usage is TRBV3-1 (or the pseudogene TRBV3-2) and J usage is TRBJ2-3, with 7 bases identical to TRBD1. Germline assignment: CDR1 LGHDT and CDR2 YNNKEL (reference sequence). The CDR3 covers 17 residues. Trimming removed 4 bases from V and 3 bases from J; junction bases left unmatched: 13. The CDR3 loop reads CASSLSKGALTTDTQYF. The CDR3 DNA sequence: TGTGCCAGCAGCCTGTCTAAGGGGGCCCTGACAACAGATACGCAGTATTTT.

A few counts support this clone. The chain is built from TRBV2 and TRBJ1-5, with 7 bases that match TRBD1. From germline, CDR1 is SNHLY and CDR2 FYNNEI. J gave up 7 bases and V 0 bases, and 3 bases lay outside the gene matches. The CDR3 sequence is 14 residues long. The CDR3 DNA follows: TGTGCCAGCAGTGAAGCGACAGGGCGGCAGCCCCAGCATTTT. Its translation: CASSEATGRQPQHF.

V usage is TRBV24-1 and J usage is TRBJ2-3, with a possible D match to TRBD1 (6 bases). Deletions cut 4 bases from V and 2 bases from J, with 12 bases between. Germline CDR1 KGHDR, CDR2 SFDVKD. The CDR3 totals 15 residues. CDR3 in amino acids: CATSDPGEYTDTQYF. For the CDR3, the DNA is TGTGCCACCAGTGACCCAGGGGAATACACAGATACGCAGTATTTT.

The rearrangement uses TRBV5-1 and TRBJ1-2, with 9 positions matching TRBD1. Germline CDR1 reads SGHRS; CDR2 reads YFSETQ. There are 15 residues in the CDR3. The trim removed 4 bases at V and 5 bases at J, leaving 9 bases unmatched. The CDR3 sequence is CASSPGTGRVYGYTF. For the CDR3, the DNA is TGCGCCAGCAGCCCCGGGACAGGGCGGGTGTATGGCTACACCTTC. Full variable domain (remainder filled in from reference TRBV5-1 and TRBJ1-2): KAGVTQTPRYLIKTRGQQVTLSCSPISGHRSVSWYQQTPGQGLQFLFEYFSETQRNKGNFPGRFSGRQFSNSRSEMNVSTLELGDSALYLCASSPGTGRVYGYTFGSGTRLTVV.

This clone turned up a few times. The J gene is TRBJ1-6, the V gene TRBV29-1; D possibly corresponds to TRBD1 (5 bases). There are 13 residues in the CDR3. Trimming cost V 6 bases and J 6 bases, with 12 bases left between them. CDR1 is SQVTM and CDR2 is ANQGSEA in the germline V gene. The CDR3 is CSVAQEINSPLHF. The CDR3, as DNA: TGCAGCGTCGCACAGGAAATTAATTCACCCCTCCACTTT. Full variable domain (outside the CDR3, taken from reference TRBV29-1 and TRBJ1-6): SAVISQKPSRDICQRGTSLTIQCQVDSQVTMMFWYRQQPGQSLTLIATANQGSEATYESGFVIDKFPISRPNLTFSTLTVSNMSPEDSSIYLCSVAQEINSPLHFGNGTRLTVT.

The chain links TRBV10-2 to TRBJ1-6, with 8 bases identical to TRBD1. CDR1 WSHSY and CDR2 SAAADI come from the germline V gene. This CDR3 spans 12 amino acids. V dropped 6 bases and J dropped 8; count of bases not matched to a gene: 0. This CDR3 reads CASRDRDSPLHF. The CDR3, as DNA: TGCGCCAGCAGGGACAGGGATTCACCCCTCCACTTT.

The CDR3 DNA follows: TGTGCCAGCAGCCCCGGGGTTTCGTACAATGAGCAGTTCTTC. Its translation: CASSPGVSYNEQFF. The chain links TRBV7-2 to TRBJ2-1; TRBD2 is a possible D gene (5 bases). Germline V gene data show CDR1 as SGHTA and CDR2 as FQGNSA. Deletions cut 5 bases from V and 4 bases from J, with 12 bases between. The CDR3 spans 14 residues.

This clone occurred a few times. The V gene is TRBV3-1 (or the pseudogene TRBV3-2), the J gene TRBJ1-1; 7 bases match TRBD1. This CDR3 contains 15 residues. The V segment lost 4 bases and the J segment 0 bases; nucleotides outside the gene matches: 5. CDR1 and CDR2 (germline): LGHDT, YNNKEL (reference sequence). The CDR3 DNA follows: TGTGCCAGCAGCCCGATGGACAGGTTGAACACTGAAGCTTTCTTT. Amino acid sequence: CASSPMDRLNTEAFF.

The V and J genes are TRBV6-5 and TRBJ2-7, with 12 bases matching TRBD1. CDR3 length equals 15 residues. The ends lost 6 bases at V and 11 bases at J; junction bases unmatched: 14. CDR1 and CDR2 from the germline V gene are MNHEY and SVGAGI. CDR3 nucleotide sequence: TGTGCCAGCAGCCCGACCGGGACAGGGGGCGTCCCGAAGTACTTC. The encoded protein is CASSPTGTGGVPKYF.

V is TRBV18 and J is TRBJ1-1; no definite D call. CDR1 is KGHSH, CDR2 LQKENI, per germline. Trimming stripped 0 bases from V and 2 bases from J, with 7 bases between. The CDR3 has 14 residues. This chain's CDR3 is CASSPPPGNTEAFF. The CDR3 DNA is TGTGCCAGCTCACCACCCCCAGGCAACACTGAAGCTTTCTTT.

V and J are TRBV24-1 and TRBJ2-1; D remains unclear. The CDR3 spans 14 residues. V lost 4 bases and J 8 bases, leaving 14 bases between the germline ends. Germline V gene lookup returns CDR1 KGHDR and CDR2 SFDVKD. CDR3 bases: TGTGCCACCAGTGAAATGGGCGAAGGCCATGAGCAGTTCTTC. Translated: CATSEMGEGHEQFF.

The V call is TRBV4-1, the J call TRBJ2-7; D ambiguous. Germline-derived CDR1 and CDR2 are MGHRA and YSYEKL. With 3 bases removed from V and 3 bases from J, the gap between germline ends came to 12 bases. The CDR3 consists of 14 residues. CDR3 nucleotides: TGCGCCAGCAGCCATTTAGGAACGGGCTACGAGCAGTACTTC. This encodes CASSHLGTGYEQYF.

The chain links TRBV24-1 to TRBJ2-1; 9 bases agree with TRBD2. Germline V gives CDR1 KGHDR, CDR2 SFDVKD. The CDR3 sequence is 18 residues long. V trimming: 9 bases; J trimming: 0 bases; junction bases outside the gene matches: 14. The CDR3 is CATADPSRGGVSYNEQFF. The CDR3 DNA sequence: TGTGCCACCGCAGATCCTTCGCGGGGGGGCGTCTCCTACAATGAGCAGTTCTTC.

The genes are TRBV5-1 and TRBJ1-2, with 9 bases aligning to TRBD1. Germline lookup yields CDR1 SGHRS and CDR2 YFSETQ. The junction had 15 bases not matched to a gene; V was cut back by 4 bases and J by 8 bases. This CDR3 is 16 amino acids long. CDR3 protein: CASSLEYGQGRSGYTF. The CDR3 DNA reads TGCGCCAGCAGCCTCGAATATGGACAGGGGAGAAGCGGCTACACCTTC.

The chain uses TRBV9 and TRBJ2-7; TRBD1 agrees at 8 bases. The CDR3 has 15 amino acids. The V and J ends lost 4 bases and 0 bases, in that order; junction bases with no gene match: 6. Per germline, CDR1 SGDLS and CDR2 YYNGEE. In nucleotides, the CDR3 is TGTGCCAGCAGCCCGGACAGGGAAAACTCCTACGAGCAGTACTTC. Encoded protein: CASSPDRENSYEQYF. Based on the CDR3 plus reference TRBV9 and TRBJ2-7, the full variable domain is DSGVTQTPKHLITATGQRVTLRCSPRSGDLSVYWYQQSLDQGLQFLIQYYNGEERAKGNILERFSAQQFPDLHSELNLSSLELGDSALYFCASSPDRENSYEQYFGPGTRLTVT.